These 25 T cell receptor beta chains were sequenced from one sample in a study of shared clonotypes between healthy human individuals. Assay used: immunoSEQ multiplex PCR; TCRdb lists only in-frame clones, some missing. The sample contains approximately 350,000 clones, about 74% of which appear only once. Source material: memory CD4+ T cells sorted from blood. Stated subset: CD45RA-negative fraction. These TCRs come from a man aged 25-45 years in good health.

CDR3 sequence: CATSRGPQGAGQPQHF. The CDR3 DNA reads as TGTGCCACCAGCAGAGGACCTCAGGGGGCCGGGCAGCCCCAGCATTTT. The rearrangement uses TRBV15 and TRBJ1-5; TRBD1 matches 8 bases. Trimming cost V 1 base and J 7 bases; bases outside gene matches: 9. Germline V gene lookup returns CDR1 LNHNV and CDR2 YYDKDF (reference sequence). The CDR3 totals 16 residues.

The chain is built from TRBV5-1 and TRBJ2-1; D may match TRBD1 or TRBD2 (5 bases each). This CDR3 has 12 residues. Deletions cut 2 bases from V and 10 bases from J, with 10 bases between. The germline CDR1 and CDR2 sequences are SGHRS and YFSETQ. For the CDR3, the DNA is TGCGCCAGCAGCTTCTTCGGGGCCGAGCAGTTCTTC. The encoded protein is CASSFFGAEQFF.

The V and J genes are TRBV6-6 and TRBJ1-1; 7 bases agree with TRBD1. The CDR3 spans 15 residues. Germline lookup yields CDR1 MNHNY and CDR2 SVGAGI (reference sequence). Losses at the gene ends were 2 bases for V and 10 bases for J; bases not matched to a gene: 13. Here the CDR3 DNA reads TGTGCCAGCAGTTACGAATCAGCCGACAGGGCGATAGCTTTCTTT. This gives the protein CASSYESADRAIAFF.

In this sample, this clone turned up a few times. The rearrangement links TRBV5-4 to TRBJ2-3; 8 nucleotides align to TRBD2. The CDR3 totals 15 residues. Unmatched junction bases numbered 9, after V lost 4 bases and J lost 5 bases. Germline-derived CDR1 and CDR2 are SGHNT and YYREEE (reference sequence). CDR3 protein: CASSVTGGRGDTQYF. DNA of the CDR3: TGTGCCAGCAGCGTGACGGGAGGGCGAGGAGATACGCAGTATTTT.

This chain uses TRBV10-3 with TRBJ2-3, with D possibly matching TRBD2 (6 bases). Trimming shortened V by 4 bases and J by 0 bases, and 17 bases separated the two germline ends. Germline lookup yields CDR1 ENHRY and CDR2 SYGVKD. This CDR3 contains 17 residues. CDR3 in amino acids: CAISGAGRRTSTDTQYF. DNA of the CDR3: TGTGCCATCAGTGGGGCGGGGAGGCGGACTAGCACAGATACGCAGTATTTT.

This chain connects TRBV27 to TRBJ2-2; 7 positions match TRBD2. The J segment lost 3 bases and the V segment lost 3 bases, leaving 7 bases of the junction unmatched. The CDR3 consists of 16 residues. The germline gives CDR1 MNHEY, CDR2 SMNVEV (reference sequence). The CDR3 is CASSLGGAQDTGELFF. The CDR3 nucleotides are TGTGCCAGCAGTTTGGGAGGGGCGCAGGACACCGGGGAGCTGTTTTTT.

The genes are TRBV6-5 and TRBJ1-3; D may be TRBD1 (6 bases). Per the germline V gene, CDR1 is MNHEY and CDR2 is SVGAGI. V lost 0 bases to trimming and J lost 2 bases, with 11 bases between them. The CDR3 spans 16 residues. Here the CDR3 reads CASSYSRGAAGNTIYF. CDR3 bases: TGTGCCAGCAGTTACTCGAGGGGGGCTGCTGGAAACACCATATATTTT.

This clone appeared a few times. The rearrangement links TRBV5-1 to TRBJ2-1, with 8 nucleotides matching TRBD1. J was trimmed by 5 bases and V by 2 bases; bases with no gene match: 6. Looked up from germline, CDR1 is SGHRS and CDR2 is YFSETQ. There are 15 residues in the CDR3. CDR3 region: CASSFDRGWDNEQFF. The CDR3 DNA reads as TGCGCCAGCAGCTTCGACAGGGGCTGGGACAATGAGCAGTTCTTC.

V and J are TRBV10-3 and TRBJ2-7, with D tentatively TRBD1 (5 bases). Germline assignment: CDR1 ENHRY and CDR2 SYGVKD. Trimming shortened V by 2 bases and J by 2 bases, and 10 bases separated the two germline ends. The CDR3 spans 14 residues. The CDR3 sequence is CAISETGAAYEQYF. CDR3 sequence (DNA): TGTGCCATCAGTGAGACAGGTGCAGCCTACGAGCAGTACTTC.

The chain combines TRBV28 with TRBJ1-3; D possibly corresponds to TRBD1 (5 bases). CDR1 MDHEN and CDR2 SYDVKM come from the germline V gene. Between the trimmed V and J ends, which lost 8 bases and 1 base, there was a span of 15 bases. The CDR3 totals 15 residues. The CDR3 protein is CASGTPSGSGNTIYF. The DNA for the CDR3 is TGTGCCAGCGGGACTCCTTCTGGGTCTGGAAACACCATATATTTT. Supplemented by reference TRBV28 and TRBJ1-3, the full variable domain reads DVKVTQSSRYLVKRTGEKVFLECVQDMDHENMFWYRQDPGLGLRLIYFSYDVKMKEKGDIPEGYSVSREKKERFSLILESASTNQTSMYLCASGTPSGSGNTIYFGEGSWLTVV.

CDR3 coding DNA: TGCGCCAGCGCCCGGGGGGGCCTCAACTCCTACGAGCAGTACTTC. Its protein product is CASARGGLNSYEQYF. The genes are TRBV5-1 and TRBJ2-7, with 8 bases that match TRBD2. Trimming cost V 7 bases and J 0 bases; bases outside gene matches: 9. In germline, CDR1 is SGHRS, CDR2 YFSETQ. The CDR3 has 15 amino acids.

The chain links TRBV6-5 to TRBJ1-3; D gene unclear. The CDR3 sequence is 13 residues long. Germline assignment: CDR1 MNHEY and CDR2 SVGAGI. With 6 bases removed from V and 0 bases from J, the gap between germline ends came to 6 bases. The CDR3 DNA follows: TGTGCCAGCAGCCGAGTCTCTGGAAACACCATATATTTT. Translating it yields CASSRVSGNTIYF.

The sample holds one count of this clone. This chain uses TRBV15 with TRBJ2-3; TRBD1 aligns across 8 bases. The CDR3 length is 16 residues. Trimming cost V 4 bases and J 0 bases; bases outside gene matches: 6. In germline, CDR1 is LNHNV, CDR2 YYDKDF (reference sequence). CDR3 protein: CATSTRDRHSTDTQYF. In DNA, the CDR3 is TGTGCCACCAGCACAAGGGACAGGCATAGCACAGATACGCAGTATTTT.

This chain's CDR3 is CASSYAPPLLYF. Here the CDR3 DNA reads TGTGCCAGCAGTTACGCCCCCCCGCTCCTATACTTC. V usage is TRBV6-6 and J usage is TRBJ2-5; no clear D. Germline CDR1 MNHNY, CDR2 SVGAGI (reference sequence). The V end was cut by 2 bases, the J end by 14 bases, with 15 bases between. The CDR3 has 12 residues.

V usage is TRBV7-9 and J usage is TRBJ2-7; D is unclear. Germline loops: CDR1 SEHNR, CDR2 FQNEAQ (reference sequence). The CDR3 is 12 amino acids. With 5 bases removed from V and 0 bases from J, the gap between germline ends came to 5 bases. The CDR3 coding sequence is TGTGCCAGCAGCCACTCCTCCTACGAGCAGTACTTC. Amino acids: CASSHSSYEQYF.

The CDR3 bases are TGTGCCAGCAGCCCGCAGTCCTTCCCTAACACTGAAGCTTTCTTT. This encodes CASSPQSFPNTEAFF. The V call is TRBV14, the J call TRBJ1-1; no clear D gene. Per the germline V gene, CDR1 is SGHDN and CDR2 is FVKESK. The CDR3 has 15 residues. V shed 4 bases and J shed 2 bases, with 14 bases lying between them.

The chain carries TRBV5-1 and TRBJ2-2; D is undetermined. Deletions cut 0 bases from V and 6 bases from J, with 9 bases between. Germline V gene lookup returns CDR1 SGHRS and CDR2 YFSETQ. This CDR3 spans 14 amino acids. Here the CDR3 reads CASSLALEAGELFF. CDR3 nucleotide sequence: TGCGCCAGCAGCTTGGCGTTAGAGGCCGGGGAGCTGTTTTTT.

The chain carries TRBV28 and TRBJ2-3; perhaps TRBD2 as D (7 bases). The length of the CDR3 is 15 residues. Germline V gene data show CDR1 as MDHEN and CDR2 as SYDVKM. V was shortened by 5 bases and J by 4 bases, with 16 bases between the two germline ends. CDR3 sequence reads: CASSPRTRQADTQYF. Here the CDR3 DNA reads TGTGCCAGCAGTCCCAGGACTAGACAGGCAGATACGCAGTATTTT.

V is TRBV25-1 and J is TRBJ2-1, with 10 bases aligning to TRBD2. CDR1 and CDR2 from the germline V gene are MGHDK and SYGVNS. The ends lost 4 bases at V and 7 bases at J; junction bases unmatched: 7. This CDR3 has 15 residues. The CDR3 nucleotides are TGTGCCAGCAGTGCGATTAGCGGGAGGAGTAATGAGCAGTTCTTC. This codes for CASSAISGRSNEQFF.

This chain links TRBV28 with TRBJ2-1, with a possible D match to TRBD2 (6 bases). The V gene's germline CDR1 is MDHEN and CDR2 SYDVKM. The CDR3 extends over 14 amino acids. V lost 5 bases, J lost 6 bases, and 14 bases lay in between. In nucleotides, the CDR3 is TGTGCCAGCAGTACCCAGACTAGATCCAATGAGCAGTTCTTC. Residues: CASSTQTRSNEQFF.

The genes are TRBV28 and TRBJ1-2; D possibly corresponds to TRBD1 (5 bases). Germline V lookup: CDR1 MDHEN, CDR2 SYDVKM. The V end was cut by 8 bases, the J end by 3 bases, with 13 bases between. There are 13 residues in the CDR3. The chain's CDR3 is CASRTSRDYGYTF. In DNA, the CDR3 is TGTGCCAGCCGGACATCTCGTGACTATGGCTACACCTTC.

This clone was recorded once. This sequence joins TRBV28 and TRBJ2-3, with D possibly called TRBD1 or TRBD2 (6 bases each). V lost 7 bases to trimming and J lost 4 bases, with 15 bases between them. The CDR3 loop spans 14 amino acids. Germline V gene data show CDR1 as MDHEN and CDR2 as SYDVKM. The CDR3, as DNA: TGTGCCAGCACCTATTCGGAGGGGGCAGATACGCAGTATTTT. Its protein product is CASTYSEGADTQYF. Together with reference TRBV28 and TRBJ2-3, the CDR3 gives the full variable domain: DVKVTQSSRYLVKRTGEKVFLECVQDMDHENMFWYRQDPGLGLRLIYFSYDVKMKEKGDIPEGYSVSREKKERFSLILESASTNQTSMYLCASTYSEGADTQYFGPGTRLTVL.

The V call is TRBV6-1, the J call TRBJ1-5; maybe TRBD1 (5 bases). The CDR3 runs to 15 residues. Germline V CDR1 and CDR2: MNHNS, SASEGT. V lost 6 bases and J lost 1, with 13 bases in between. CDR3 sequence reads: CASSQRQGSNQPQHF. For the CDR3, the DNA is TGTGCCAGCAGCCAAAGGCAGGGAAGCAATCAGCCCCAGCATTTT.

This clone was recorded a few times. The chain links TRBV21-1 to TRBJ2-7; TRBD2 reflects the table's D call only, with no check against the DNA. TRBV21-1 counts as a pseudogene. The CDR3 totals 18 residues. The DNA for the CDR3 is TGTGCCAGCAGCAAAGCCCGCTACAGGAGGGGCCTATCCTACGAGCAGTACTTC. Translated: CASSKARYRRGLSYEQYF.

This chain joins TRBV28 and TRBJ2-3; 7 bases line up with TRBD1. V dropped 3 bases and J dropped 4; count of bases not matched to a gene: 4. This CDR3 has 14 amino acids. Per germline, CDR1 MDHEN and CDR2 SYDVKM. CDR3 region: CASSFSGQSDTQYF. The CDR3 bases are TGTGCCAGCAGTTTTTCGGGACAGTCAGATACGCAGTATTTT.